This T cell receptor (beta chain) was retrieved from a study of blood T cell repertoires in COVID-19 (dated by TCRdb to 2018 to 2020). Context from the whole study: The collaborator samples originated in the United States, Italy and Spain and spanned the acute and convalescent phases of COVID-19. The material from the prospective study consisted of cDNA or gDNA derived from T cells, B-cell-depleted T cells, or PBMCs. The repertoires were released in a freely available public database meant as a resource for research on the immune response to SARS-CoV-2. Samples were obtained from the ongoing ImmuneRACE study (first 160 participants) and from about 1,300 subjects provided by 6 global collaborators. Where available, HLA class I and class II types were taken from metadata supplied by the sample provider and were not determined by assay-based typing. Sample metadata almost always included a de-identified subject ID, COVID-19 status, age in years and sex. Subjects who had been exposed to COVID-19, were actively infected with it, or had recovered from it provided the deeply sampled blood TCRbeta repertoires that made up the dataset. Summary of the overall study and its limitations: Clinical and demographic metadata were provided uncurated, with the amount varying by source and participant.

As concerns this clone: Its antigen is currently not known. No base qualities exist here, and no much larger clone lies one base off it.

Collaborating institutions collected whole blood in K2EDTA tubes following their own protocols. Collaborator samples were shipped for TCRbeta analysis as frozen whole blood, isolated PBMCs, or DNA extracted from either sample type. V lost 0 bases and J lost 2 bases, and the count of bases not matched to a germline gene is 11. The germline V gene encodes CDR1 SGHRS and CDR2 YFSETQ. Inclusive of the bounding cysteine and phenylalanine, the CDR3 is 19 residues long. Only the CDR3 portion is preserved as DNA: 57 bases, with reading frame beginning at the first base. TCRbeta CDR3 regions were amplified from genomic DNA by means of the immunoSEQ Assay, a bias-controlled multiplex PCR. The paper's processing steps were these. The number of nucleated cells in each sample was estimated by amplification of reference gene primers within the assay. Sequence reads were collapsed and filtered to measure the absolute abundance of every unique TCRbeta CDR3 rearrangement. Productive Simpson clonality was computed per sample as the square root of Simpson's diversity index over productive rearrangements. The table was pulled from immuneACCESS by TCRdb, which kept in-frame rearrangements only. Such tables lose some clones; where checked, under half of the loss comes from unresolved V genes, and the rest has no known cause. Clone size and V and J calls were adopted from that table, with D and trimming inferred from the DNA. Across this sample there are 200,000 to 300,000 clones, with roughly 90% seen only once. The ten largest clones represent about 2% of the sample.

Material: peripheral blood. The TCR was taken from a man in his thirties or forties with active or convalescent COVID-19. The rearranged segments are TRBV5-1 and TRBJ2-3; 11 central nucleotides agree with TRBD2. The CDR3 amino acid sequence is: CASSLGASGGPPFTDTQYF. At the DNA level, the sequence is TGCGCCAGCAGCTTGGGGGCTAGCGGGGGGCCCCCATTCACAGATACGCAGTATTTT.